The source of this T cell receptor (beta chain) is a study of OX40 agonist ivuxolimab in advanced cancers. Turning to the study itself: Six ivuxolimab dose levels, 0.01 to 10 mg/kg, were given intravenously every 2 weeks. Age averaged about 66 years (range roughly 20 to 90), and roughly 80% were male.

The CDR3 covers 13 residues. The germline V gene has CDR1 MNHEY and CDR2 SVGAGI. Trimming cost V 2 bases and J 2 bases, with 6 bases left between them. Clones were read by immunoSEQ multiplex PCR, and TCRdb kept only the in-frame ones, dropping some. The table has about 94,000 clones, 80% to 90% seen once. The chain employs TRBV6-5 and TRBJ1-2, with D tentatively TRBD1 (6 bases). This clonotype was obtained from an adult with an advanced solid tumor such as melanoma, head and neck, liver or kidney cancer. This specimen was CD4+ or CD8+ T cells sorted from blood, taken in a trial of the OX40 agonist ivuxolimab. CDR3 in DNA: TGTGCCAGCAGTTACGACAGGAACTATGGCTACACCTTC. Amino acid sequence: CASSYDRNYGYTF.